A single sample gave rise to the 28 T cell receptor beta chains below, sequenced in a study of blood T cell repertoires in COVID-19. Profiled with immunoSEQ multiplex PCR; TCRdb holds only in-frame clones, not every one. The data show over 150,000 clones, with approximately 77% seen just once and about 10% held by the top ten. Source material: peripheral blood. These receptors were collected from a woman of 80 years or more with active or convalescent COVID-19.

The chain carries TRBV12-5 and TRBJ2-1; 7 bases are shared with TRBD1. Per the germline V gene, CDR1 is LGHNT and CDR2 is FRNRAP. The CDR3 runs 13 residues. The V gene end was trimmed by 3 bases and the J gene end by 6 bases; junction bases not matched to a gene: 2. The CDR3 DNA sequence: TGTGCTAGTGGTTTAAGGACAGGCAATGAGCAGTTCTTC. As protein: CASGLRTGNEQFF.

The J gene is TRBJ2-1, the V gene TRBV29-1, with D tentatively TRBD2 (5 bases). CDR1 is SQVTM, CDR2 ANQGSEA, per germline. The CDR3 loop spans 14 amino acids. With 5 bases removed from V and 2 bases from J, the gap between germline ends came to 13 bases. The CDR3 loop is CSVYAGSTYNEQFF. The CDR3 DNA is TGCAGCGTTTATGCGGGTTCGACCTACAATGAGCAGTTCTTC.

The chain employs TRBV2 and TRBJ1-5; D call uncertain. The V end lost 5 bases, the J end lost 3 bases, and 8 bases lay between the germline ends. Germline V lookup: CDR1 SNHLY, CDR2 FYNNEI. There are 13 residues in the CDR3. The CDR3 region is CASSYTDNQPQHF. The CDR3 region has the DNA TGTGCCAGCAGTTACACCGACAATCAGCCCCAGCATTTT.

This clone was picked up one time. CDR3 in amino acids: CASSLDRGRDTQYF. DNA of the CDR3: TGTGCCAGCAGTTTAGACAGGGGGCGAGATACGCAGTATTTT. V usage is TRBV27 and J usage is TRBJ2-3; 10 bases fit TRBD1. The CDR3 runs to 14 residues. CDR1 MNHEY and CDR2 SMNVEV come from the germline V gene (reference sequence). Losses at the gene ends were 2 bases for V and 5 bases for J; bases not matched to a gene: 1.

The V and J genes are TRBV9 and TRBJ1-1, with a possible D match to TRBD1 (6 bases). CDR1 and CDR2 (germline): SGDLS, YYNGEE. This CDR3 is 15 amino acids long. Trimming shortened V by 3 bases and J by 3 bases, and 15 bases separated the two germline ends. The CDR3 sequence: CASSAGVRTDTEAFF. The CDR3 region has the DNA TGTGCCAGCAGCGCAGGGGTCCGCACGGACACTGAAGCTTTCTTT. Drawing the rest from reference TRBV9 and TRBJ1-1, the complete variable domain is DSGVTQTPKHLITATGQRVTLRCSPRSGDLSVYWYQQSLDQGLQFLIQYYNGEERAKGNILERFSAQQFPDLHSELNLSSLELGDSALYFCASSAGVRTDTEAFFGQGTRLTVV.

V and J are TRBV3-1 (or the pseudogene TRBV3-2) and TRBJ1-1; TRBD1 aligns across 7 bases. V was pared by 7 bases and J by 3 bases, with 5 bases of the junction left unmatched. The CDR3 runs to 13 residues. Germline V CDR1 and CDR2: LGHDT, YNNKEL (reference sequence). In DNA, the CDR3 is TGTGCCAGCACCCAGGGACAGTACACTGAAGCTTTCTTT. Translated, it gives CASTQGQYTEAFF.

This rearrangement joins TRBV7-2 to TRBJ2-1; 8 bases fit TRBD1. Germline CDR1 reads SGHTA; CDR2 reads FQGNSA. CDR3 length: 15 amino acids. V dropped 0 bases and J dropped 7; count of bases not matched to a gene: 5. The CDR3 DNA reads TGTGCCAGCAGCTTAGCCGGACAGGGTCTGAATGAGCAGTTCTTC. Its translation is CASSLAGQGLNEQFF.

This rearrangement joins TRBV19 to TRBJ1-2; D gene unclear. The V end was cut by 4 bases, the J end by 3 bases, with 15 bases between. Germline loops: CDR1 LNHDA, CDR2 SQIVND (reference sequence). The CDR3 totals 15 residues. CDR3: CASSTQPSGDYGYTF. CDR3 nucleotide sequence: TGTGCCAGTAGTACACAACCCTCAGGCGACTATGGCTACACCTTC.

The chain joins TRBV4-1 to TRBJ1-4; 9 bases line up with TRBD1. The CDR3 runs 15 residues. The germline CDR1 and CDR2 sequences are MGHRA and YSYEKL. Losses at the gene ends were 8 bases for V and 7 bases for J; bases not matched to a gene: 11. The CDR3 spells CASGVTGGAGEKLFF. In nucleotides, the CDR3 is TGCGCCAGCGGCGTCACAGGGGGCGCGGGTGAAAAACTGTTTTTT.

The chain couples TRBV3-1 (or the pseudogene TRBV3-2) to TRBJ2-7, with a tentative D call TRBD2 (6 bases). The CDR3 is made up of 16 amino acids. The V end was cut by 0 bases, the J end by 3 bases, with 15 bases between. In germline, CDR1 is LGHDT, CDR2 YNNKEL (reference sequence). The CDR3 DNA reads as TGTGCCAGCAGCCAAGATAGGACTAAGCGGGTCTACGAGCAGTACTTC. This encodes CASSQDRTKRVYEQYF.

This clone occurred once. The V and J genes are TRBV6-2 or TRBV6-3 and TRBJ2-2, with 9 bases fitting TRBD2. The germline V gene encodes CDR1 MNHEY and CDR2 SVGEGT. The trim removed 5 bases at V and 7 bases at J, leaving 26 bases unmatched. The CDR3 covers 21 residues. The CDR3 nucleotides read TGTGCCAGCAGTCAAAGATCTAGCGGGAACTCTGCGAATGTTTATCACGGGGAGCTGTTTTTT. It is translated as CASSQRSSGNSANVYHGELFF.

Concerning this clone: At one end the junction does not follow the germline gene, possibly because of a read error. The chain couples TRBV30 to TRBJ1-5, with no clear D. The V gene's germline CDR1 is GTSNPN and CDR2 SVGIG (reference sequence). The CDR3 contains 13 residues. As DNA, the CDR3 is TGTGCCTGGGGTGTCCAGGGCAATCAGCCCCAGCATTTT. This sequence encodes CAWGVQGNQPQHF.

The CDR3, as DNA: TGTGCCAGCAGCTCCGCGACAGGGGGACTGGGGGCCTACGAGCAGTACTTC. Translated, it gives CASSSATGGLGAYEQYF. The chain combines TRBV7-9 with TRBJ2-7; 9 bases match TRBD1. The CDR3 loop spans 17 amino acids. The germline V gene encodes CDR1 SEHNR and CDR2 FQNEAQ (reference sequence). Trimming at V came to 4 bases and at J to 2 bases, leaving 12 bases not matched to a gene. The full variable domain, completed using reference TRBV7-9 and TRBJ2-7, is DTGVSQNPRHKITKRGQNVTFRCDPISEHNRLYWYRQTLGQGPEFLTYFQNEAQLEKSRLLSDRFSAERPKGSFSTLEIQRTEQGDSAMYLCASSSATGGLGAYEQYFGPGTRLTVT.

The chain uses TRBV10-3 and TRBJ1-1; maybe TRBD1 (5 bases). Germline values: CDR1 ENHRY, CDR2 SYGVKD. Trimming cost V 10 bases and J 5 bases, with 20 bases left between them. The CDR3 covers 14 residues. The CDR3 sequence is CATYLDAGRTEAFF. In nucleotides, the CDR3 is TGTGCCACCTACCTTGATGCAGGGAGGACTGAAGCTTTCTTT.

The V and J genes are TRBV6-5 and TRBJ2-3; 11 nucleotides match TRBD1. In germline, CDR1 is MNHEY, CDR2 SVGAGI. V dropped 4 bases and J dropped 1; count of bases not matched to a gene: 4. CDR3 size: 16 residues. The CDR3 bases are TGTGCCAGCAGTTTGGGACAGGGGGTTGGCACAGATACGCAGTATTTT. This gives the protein CASSLGQGVGTDTQYF.

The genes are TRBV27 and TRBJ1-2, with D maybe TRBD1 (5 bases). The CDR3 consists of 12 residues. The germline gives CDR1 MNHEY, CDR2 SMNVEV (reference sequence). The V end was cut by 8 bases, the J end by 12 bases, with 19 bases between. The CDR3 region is CASSPQGCGNTF. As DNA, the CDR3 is TGTGCCAGCTCCCCGCAGGGTTGCGGCAACACCTTC.

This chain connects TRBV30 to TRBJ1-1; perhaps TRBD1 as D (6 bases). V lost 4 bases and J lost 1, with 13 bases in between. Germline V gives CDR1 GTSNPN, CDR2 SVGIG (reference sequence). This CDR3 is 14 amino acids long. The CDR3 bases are TGTGCCTGGACCACAGGGTGGGGGAACACTGAAGCTTTCTTT. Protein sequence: CAWTTGWGNTEAFF.

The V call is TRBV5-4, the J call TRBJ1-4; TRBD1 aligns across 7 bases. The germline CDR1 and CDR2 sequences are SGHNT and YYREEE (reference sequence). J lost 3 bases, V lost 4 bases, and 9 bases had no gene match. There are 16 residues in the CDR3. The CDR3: CASSTGTVGANEKLFF. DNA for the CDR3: TGTGCCAGCAGCACCGGGACAGTCGGGGCTAATGAAAAACTGTTTTTT.

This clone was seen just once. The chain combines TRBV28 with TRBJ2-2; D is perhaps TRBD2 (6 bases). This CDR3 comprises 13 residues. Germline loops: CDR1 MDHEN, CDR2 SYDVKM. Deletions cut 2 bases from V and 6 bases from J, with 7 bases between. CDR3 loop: CASSLLASGELFF. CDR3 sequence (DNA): TGTGCCAGCAGTTTACTAGCGTCCGGGGAGCTGTTTTTT.

The CDR3 sequence: CASSPRADYGYTF. CDR3 bases: TGTGCCAGCAGCCCCAGGGCCGACTATGGCTACACCTTC. The chain recombines TRBV3-1 (or the pseudogene TRBV3-2) with TRBJ1-2; tentatively, D is TRBD1 (5 bases). Germline V gene lookup returns CDR1 LGHDT and CDR2 YNNKEL (reference sequence). This CDR3 region has 13 residues. V was clipped by 4 bases and J by 3 bases, with 9 bases between them.

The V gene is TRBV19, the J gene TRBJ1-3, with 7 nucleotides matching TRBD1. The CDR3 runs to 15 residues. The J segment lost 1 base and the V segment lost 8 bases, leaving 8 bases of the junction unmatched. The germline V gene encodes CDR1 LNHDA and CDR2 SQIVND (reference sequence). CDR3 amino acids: CASGEQGTSGNTIYF. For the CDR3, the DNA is TGTGCCAGTGGGGAACAGGGGACTTCTGGAAACACCATATATTTT.

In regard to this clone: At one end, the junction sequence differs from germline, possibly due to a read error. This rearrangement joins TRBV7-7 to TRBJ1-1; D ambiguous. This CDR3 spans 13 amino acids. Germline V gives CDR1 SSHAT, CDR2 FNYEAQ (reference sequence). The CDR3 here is CASSYSLNTEAFF. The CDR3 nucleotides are TGTGCTAGCAGTTACTCCTTGAACACTGAAGCTTTCTTT.

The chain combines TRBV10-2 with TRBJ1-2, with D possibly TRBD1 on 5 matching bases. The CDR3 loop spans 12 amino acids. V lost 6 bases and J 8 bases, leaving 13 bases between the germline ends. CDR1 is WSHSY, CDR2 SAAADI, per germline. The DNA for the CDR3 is TGCGCCAGCAGGTCAGGGCAGGAGGGCTACACCTTC. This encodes CASRSGQEGYTF.

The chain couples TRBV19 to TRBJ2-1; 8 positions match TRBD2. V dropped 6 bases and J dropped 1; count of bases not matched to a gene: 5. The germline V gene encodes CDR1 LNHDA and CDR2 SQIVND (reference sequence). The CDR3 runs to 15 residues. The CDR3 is CASSLLADSYNEQFF. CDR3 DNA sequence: TGTGCCAGTAGCTTACTAGCGGATTCCTACAATGAGCAGTTCTTC.

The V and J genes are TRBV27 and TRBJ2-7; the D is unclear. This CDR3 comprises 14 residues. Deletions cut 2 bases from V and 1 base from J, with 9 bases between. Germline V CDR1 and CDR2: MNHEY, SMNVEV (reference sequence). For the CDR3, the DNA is TGTGCCAGCAGTTTACTGGCGACTTCCTACGAGCAGTACTTC. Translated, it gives CASSLLATSYEQYF.

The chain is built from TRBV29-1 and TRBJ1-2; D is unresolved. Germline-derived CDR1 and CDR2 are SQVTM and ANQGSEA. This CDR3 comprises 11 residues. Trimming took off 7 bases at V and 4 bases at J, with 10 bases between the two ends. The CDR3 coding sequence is TGCAGCGCCCAACTACCCTATGGCTACACCTTC. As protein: CSAQLPYGYTF.

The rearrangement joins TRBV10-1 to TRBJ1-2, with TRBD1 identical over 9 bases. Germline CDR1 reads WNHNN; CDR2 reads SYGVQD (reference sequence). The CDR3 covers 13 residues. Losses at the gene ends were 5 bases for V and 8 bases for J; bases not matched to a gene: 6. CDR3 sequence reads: CASSRDRAGGYTF. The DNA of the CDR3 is TGCGCCAGCAGTCGGGACAGGGCGGGGGGCTACACCTTC.

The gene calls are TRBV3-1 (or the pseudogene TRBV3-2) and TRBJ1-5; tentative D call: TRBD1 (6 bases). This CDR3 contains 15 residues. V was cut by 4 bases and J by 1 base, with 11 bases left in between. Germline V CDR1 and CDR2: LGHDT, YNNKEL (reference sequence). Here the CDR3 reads CASSLQGVSNQPQHF. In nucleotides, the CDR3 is TGTGCCAGCAGCCTACAGGGTGTAAGCAATCAGCCCCAGCATTTT.